Listed below are T cell receptor beta chains from one sample, sequenced in a study of blood T cell repertoires in COVID-19. Assay used: immunoSEQ multiplex PCR; TCRdb lists only in-frame clones, some missing. The table includes hundreds of thousands of clones, just under 90% detected once. Sequencing was carried out using peripheral blood. The origin of the receptors is a woman aged 18-30 years with acute or convalescent COVID-19. Each CDR3 is given with its conserved first and last residue. A D gene is named only where the DNA matches it firmly. Clone size is stated in some rows and not others, as once, few, many or a class when expanded.

D gene	V gene	clone size	J gene	CDR3 protein	CDR3 DNA
NA	TRBV10-3	NA	TRBJ1-2	CAIRMNRASNDYTF	TGTGCCATCAGAATGAACAGGGCTTCTAATGACTACACCTTC
TRBD1	TRBV5-8	once	TRBJ2-7	CASIYGQVTYEQYF	TGTGCCAGCATATACGGACAGGTGACCTACGAGCAGTACTTC
TRBD2	TRBV7-8	NA	TRBJ2-7	CASIRSGRSEQYF	TGTGCCAGCATCCGTAGCGGGCGGTCTGAGCAGTACTTC
NA	TRBV18	once	TRBJ1-2	CASSVGGKDGYTF	TGTGCCAGCTCAGTAGGGGGAAAGGATGGCTACACCTTC
NA	TRBV12-3/TRBV12-4	NA	TRBJ1-1	CASSLSDSQQAFF	TGTGCCAGCAGTTTGAGCGACAGCCAGCAAGCTTTCTTT
NA	TRBV18	NA	TRBJ2-5	CASSTGTLGETQYF	TGTGCCAGCTCGACCGGGACACTAGGAGAGACCCAGTACTTC
TRBD2	TRBV24-1	NA	TRBJ2-2	CATSGTSGASGELFF	TGTGCCACCAGCGGGACTAGCGGAGCCTCCGGGGAGCTGTTTTTT
TRBD1	TRBV9	NA	TRBJ2-1	CASSLTGGNNEQFF	TGTGCCAGCAGCCTGACAGGGGGCAATAATGAGCAGTTCTTC
TRBD1	TRBV30	NA	TRBJ1-6	CAWSVGQGYSPLHF	TGTGCCTGGAGTGTAGGACAGGGTTATTCACCCCTCCACTTT
TRBD2	TRBV27	once	TRBJ2-3	CASSLGSGTSKYF	TGTGCCAGCAGTTTGGGTTCTGGGACTAGCAAGTATTTT
NA	TRBV15	once	TRBJ1-2	CATSTLDRHYGYTF	TGTGCCACCAGCACCTTAGACAGGCACTATGGCTACACCTTC
NA	TRBV7-3	NA	TRBJ2-2	CASSPFNVGGPYTGELFF	TGTGCCAGCAGCCCTTTTAACGTCGGGGGGCCTTACACCGGGGAGCTGTTTTTT
NA	TRBV24-1	NA	TRBJ2-7	CATSDSRTALYEQYF	TGTGCCACCAGTGATTCCCGGACAGCCCTCTACGAGCAGTACTTC
TRBD1	TRBV2	NA	TRBJ1-2	CASRRTGAYYGYTF	TGTGCCAGCAGACGTACAGGGGCTTACTATGGCTACACCTTC
NA	TRBV5-1	NA	TRBJ1-1	CASSLGRGNTEAFF	TGCGCCAGCAGCTTGGGCAGGGGGAACACTGAAGCTTTCTTT
NA	TRBV3-1/TRBV3-2	NA	TRBJ1-6	CASSQVDRGSPLHF	TGTGCCAGCAGCCAAGTGGATAGGGGTTCACCCCTCCACTTT